These 26 T cell receptor beta chains share one sample of origin, sequenced in a study of Graves' ophthalmopathy and Graves' hyperthyroidism. The authors amplified TCR beta CDR3 regions from RNA transcripts. First-round RT-PCR employed HTBI primers, with a second-round multiplex PCR after it. TCRdb redid the calling of the multiplex PCR reads with MiXCR, one entry per CDR3 protein. The table has 500,000 to 700,000 distinct CDR3 sequences, under 45% seen once; the top ten hold 3.5% to 5%. Sequenced: peripheral blood or thyroid tissue (not recorded which). The source of these receptors is an adult man with Graves' hyperthyroidism.

The chain employs TRBV2 and TRBJ1-6; 11 bases line up with TRBD1. CDR1 and CDR2 from the germline V gene are SNHLY and FYNNEI. V was clipped by 5 bases and J by 4 bases; unmatched bases: 7. The CDR3 covers 17 residues. As DNA, the CDR3 is TGTGCCAGCAGTAACCCCGGGACAGGGGGATATAATTCACCCCTCCACTTT. Amino acid sequence: CASSNPGTGGYNSPLHF.

The V and J genes are TRBV12-3 or TRBV12-4 and TRBJ2-7; 9 bases match TRBD1. CDR3 length: 15 amino acids. Losses at the gene ends were 6 bases for V and 3 bases for J; bases not matched to a gene: 9. The CDR3 loop is CASRDAGTGIYEQYF. The CDR3 DNA reads TGTGCCAGCAGAGACGCCGGGACAGGGATCTACGAGCAGTACTTC.

The sample holds many counts of this clonotype. The J gene is TRBJ1-2, the V gene TRBV29-1; TRBD1 aligns across 7 bases. The CDR3 totals 18 residues. With 2 bases clipped from V and 1 base from J, the junction kept 16 bases outside the gene matches. The V gene's germline CDR1 is SQVTM and CDR2 ANQGSEA. Here the CDR3 DNA reads TGCAGCGTTGAATCCTACCCACCCTCGACAGGGTTTAACTATGGCTACACCTTC. Translation gives CSVESYPPSTGFNYGYTF.

This chain links TRBV20-1 with TRBJ2-2; 11 bases agree with TRBD2. The junction had 4 bases not matched to a gene; V was cut back by 5 bases and J by 2 bases. The germline CDR1 and CDR2 sequences are DFQATT and SNEGSKA (reference sequence). The CDR3 spans 15 residues. CDR3 sequence reads: CSASGTSGNTGELFF. Written as DNA, the CDR3 is TGCAGTGCTTCCGGGACTAGCGGCAACACCGGGGAGCTGTTTTTT.

For this clonotype: The junction and the germline gene differ at one end; a read error may be behind it. This chain uses TRBV7-2 with TRBJ2-5, with 12 bases aligning to TRBD2. The length of the CDR3 is 16 residues. CDR1 and CDR2 (germline): SGHTA, FQGNSA. Here the CDR3 DNA reads TGCGGCAGCAGGACTAGCGGGGAAGGGTTATTAGAGACCCAGTACTTC. Translating gives CGSRTSGEGLLETQYF.

This clonotype was seen more than once but under ten times. An end of the junction differs from the germline gene, which may be a read error. This CDR3 reads CAGSEALKGPNYGYTF. CDR3 nucleotide sequence: TGTGCCGGCAGTGAAGCGCTGAAGGGACCTAACTATGGCTACACCTTC. The J gene is TRBJ1-2, the V gene TRBV6-1, with D possibly matching TRBD1 (5 bases). Germline V lookup: CDR1 MNHNS, CDR2 SASEGT. The length of the CDR3 is 16 residues.

This clonotype has only a few counts. The chain couples TRBV5-1 to TRBJ1-1; 7 bases are a match to TRBD1. CDR1 is SGHRS, CDR2 YFSETQ, per germline. This CDR3 has 18 residues. With 2 bases clipped from V and 1 base from J, the junction kept 14 bases outside the gene matches. The CDR3 DNA reads as TGCGCCAGCAGCTTCGAAGCAGGGGGTACATATTCGAACACTGAAGCTTTCTTT. Encoded protein: CASSFEAGGTYSNTEAFF.

V gene TRBV29-1 combines with J gene TRBJ1-2, with TRBD1 matching 9 bases. The CDR3 loop spans 13 amino acids. Looked up from germline, CDR1 is SQVTM and CDR2 is ANQGSEA. The ends lost 7 bases at V and 7 bases at J; junction bases unmatched: 10. The CDR3 DNA is TGCAGCGACCAGAGGACAGGGGAAGGTGGCTACACCTTC. Its protein is CSDQRTGEGGYTF.

This clonotype occurred a few times. The V gene is TRBV4-1, the J gene TRBJ1-6; D is undetermined. Germline CDR1 is MGHRA and CDR2 is YSYEKL. This CDR3 spans 16 amino acids. V dropped 1 base and J dropped 13 bases, with 20 bases sitting between them. In DNA, the CDR3 is TGCGCCAGCAGCCAAGGGTCGGGGTTTTTAGTTTTCCCCCTCCACTTT. It codes for CASSQGSGFLVFPLHF.

This clonotype has just one count. The chain has TRBV29-1 and TRBJ1-5, with D possibly being TRBD1 (5 bases). Trimming took 8 bases from V and 5 from J, leaving 16 bases between them. In germline, CDR1 is SQVTM, CDR2 ANQGSEA. This CDR3 spans 13 amino acids. The CDR3 protein is CSISGGGDQPQHF. For the CDR3, the DNA is TGCAGCATAAGCGGGGGGGGGGATCAGCCCCAGCATTTT.

The rearrangement joins TRBV29-1 to TRBJ2-5, with 11 bases that match TRBD1. This CDR3 contains 14 residues. Germline CDR1 is SQVTM and CDR2 is ANQGSEA. J lost 5 bases, V lost 8 bases, and 10 bases had no gene match. CDR3 in amino acids: CSSSGTGGRETQYF. The DNA for the CDR3 is TGCAGCAGTTCAGGGACAGGGGGTAGGGAGACCCAGTACTTC.

The chain recombines TRBV7-3 with TRBJ2-3; D not certain. Trimming removed 2 bases from V and 4 bases from J, with 13 bases in between. CDR1 is SGHTA, CDR2 FQGTGA, per germline. This CDR3 has 15 residues. CDR3 sequence reads: CASSLGLRPPDTQYF. DNA of the CDR3: TGTGCCAGCAGCTTAGGGCTTCGCCCCCCAGATACGCAGTATTTT.

Ten or more counts support this clonotype. This chain uses TRBV25-1 with TRBJ1-3; D not certain. Trimming took off 3 bases at V and 0 bases at J, with 6 bases between the two ends. This CDR3 contains 14 residues. In germline, CDR1 is MGHDK, CDR2 SYGVNS. This CDR3 is CASSDTFSGNTIYF. The CDR3 bases are TGTGCCAGCAGTGATACCTTCTCTGGAAACACCATATATTTT.

The V gene is TRBV29-1, the J gene TRBJ2-7; D call uncertain. The CDR3 has 10 residues. Looked up from germline, CDR1 is SQVTM and CDR2 is ANQGSEA. V lost 8 bases and J 4 bases, leaving 9 bases between the germline ends. The CDR3 is CSLGQYEQYF. The DNA for the CDR3 is TGCAGCTTAGGGCAGTACGAGCAGTACTTC.

This clonotype was seen only a few times. The chain couples TRBV9 to TRBJ1-1; TRBD1 is a possible D gene (5 bases). Germline assignment: CDR1 SGDLS and CDR2 YYNGEE. With 4 bases removed from V and 0 bases from J, the gap between germline ends came to 13 bases. The CDR3 has 15 residues. The CDR3 DNA is TGTGCCAGCAGCCCCCGGGACGGCTTGAACACTGAAGCTTTCTTT. It translates to CASSPRDGLNTEAFF.

The genes are TRBV19 and TRBJ2-2, with D possibly matching TRBD1 (6 bases). Trimming took off 6 bases at V and 3 bases at J, with 8 bases between the two ends. The CDR3 extends over 13 amino acids. CDR1 and CDR2 from the germline V gene are LNHDA and SQIVND (reference sequence). This CDR3 reads CASRQGYTGELFF. The DNA for the CDR3 is TGTGCCAGTAGACAGGGATACACCGGGGAGCTGTTTTTT.

This clonotype was counted ten times or more. V is TRBV2 and J is TRBJ2-5; the match to TRBD1 covers 7 bases. Germline V gene sequence: CDR1 SNHLY, CDR2 FYNNEI. V shed 4 bases, J shed 6 bases, and the junction held 5 bases outside the gene matches. The CDR3 is 13 residues long. The CDR3 nucleotides read TGTGCCAGCAGTGTTTCCAGGGGGAAGACCCAGTACTTC. It codes for CASSVSRGKTQYF.

The V and J genes are TRBV29-1 and TRBJ2-2; 11 nucleotides align to TRBD2. V lost 8 bases and J lost 1; bases outside the gene matches: 9. Germline V gene sequence: CDR1 SQVTM, CDR2 ANQGSEA. The CDR3 totals 16 residues. The CDR3 reads CSSRHGTSGNTGELFF. As DNA, the CDR3 is TGCAGCAGCCGACACGGGACTAGCGGGAACACCGGGGAGCTGTTTTTT.

As regards this clonotype: This may be a read error: a much more frequent sequence differs by one nucleotide. The chain has TRBV6-5 and TRBJ1-1, with unresolved D. Germline CDR1 reads MNHEY; CDR2 reads SVGAGI. The CDR3 covers 14 residues. This chain's CDR3 is CAGSTPGVGTEAFF. The CDR3 DNA reads as TGTGCCGGCAGTACCCCTGGGGTAGGCACTGAAGCTTTCTTT.

This clonotype was recorded at least ten times. This chain joins TRBV9 and TRBJ1-2; 8 bases match TRBD1. Trimming at V came to 1 base and at J to 3 bases, leaving 5 bases not matched to a gene. Germline lookup yields CDR1 SGDLS and CDR2 YYNGEE. The CDR3 sequence is 15 residues long. The CDR3 sequence: CASSVSGGLDYGYTF. CDR3 bases: TGTGCCAGCAGCGTATCAGGGGGCCTTGACTATGGCTACACCTTC.

This clonotype was detected many times. The CDR3 DNA reads as TGCAGCGTTCATCAGGAACAAGAGACCCAGTACTTC. It is translated as CSVHQEQETQYF. The chain carries TRBV29-1 and TRBJ2-5; D is undetermined. This CDR3 contains 12 residues. Between the trimmed V and J ends, which lost 5 bases and 2 bases, there was a span of 9 bases. Germline CDR1 SQVTM, CDR2 ANQGSEA.

CDR3 nucleotide sequence: TGTGCCAGCAGCTTAGTTTTCAGGAGGGCCTGGGACTCCACCTACGAGCAGTACTTC. Its translation is CASSLVFRRAWDSTYEQYF. The chain is built from TRBV7-6 and TRBJ2-7, with D tentatively TRBD2 (6 bases). V lost 1 base, J lost 2 bases, and 24 bases lay in between. The CDR3 loop spans 19 amino acids. Germline V gene sequence: CDR1 SGHVS, CDR2 FNYEAQ. Based on the CDR3 plus reference TRBV7-6 and TRBJ2-7, the full variable domain is GAGVSQSPRYKVTKRGQDVALRCDPISGHVSLYWYRQALGQGPEFLTYFNYEAQQDKSGLPNDRFSAERPEGSISTLTIQRTEQRDSAMYRCASSLVFRRAWDSTYEQYFGPGTRLTVT.

This clonotype has at least ten counts. The J gene is TRBJ2-7, the V gene TRBV5-8, with a weak D call TRBD1 (6 bases). Germline CDR1 and CDR2: SGHTS and YDEGEE. Trimming took off 3 bases at V and 0 bases at J, with 13 bases between the two ends. This CDR3 region has 15 residues. CDR3 residues: CASSSTGVSSYEQYF. The CDR3 DNA reads as TGTGCCAGCAGCTCGACAGGAGTTAGCTCCTACGAGCAGTACTTC.

This clonotype has just a few counts. CDR3 in DNA: TGTGCCAGTAGTCCGAGCTACAGGATATCCTATGGCTACACCTTC. It is translated as CASSPSYRISYGYTF. This chain joins TRBV19 and TRBJ1-2; D may be TRBD1 (5 bases). The germline V gene encodes CDR1 LNHDA and CDR2 SQIVND (reference sequence). The V gene lost 5 bases and the J gene lost 4 bases, with 17 bases spanning the gap. CDR3 size: 15 residues.

There are many counts of this clonotype. The V and J genes are TRBV20-1 and TRBJ1-5; D is perhaps TRBD1 (6 bases). The CDR3 consists of 15 residues. The V and J ends lost 3 bases and 0 bases respectively, with 12 bases between them. The germline V gene encodes CDR1 DFQATT and CDR2 SNEGSKA (reference sequence). CDR3 nucleotides: TGCAGTGCTAGCCCGCCGACAGGTAGCAATCAGCCCCAGCATTTT. As protein: CSASPPTGSNQPQHF.

The rearrangement joins TRBV15 to TRBJ2-5; D perhaps matches TRBD2 (6 bases). The CDR3 is made up of 17 amino acids. Germline assignment: CDR1 LNHNV and CDR2 YYDKDF (reference sequence). Trimming left V 1 base short and J 1 base short, with 16 bases between. For the CDR3, the DNA is TGTGCCACCAGCAGAGTCGGGCGGGGAACGGTCCAAGAGACCCAGTACTTC. It encodes CATSRVGRGTVQETQYF.